This T cell receptor (beta chain) was observed in a study of blood T cell repertoires in COVID-19. Produced via immunoSEQ multiplex PCR; TCRdb's table is partial and in-frame only. The sample consists of 200,000 to 300,000 clones, about 87% of them appearing once. The germline CDR1 and CDR2 sequences are SGHDT and YYEEEE. The CDR3 spans 16 residues. V shed 1 base and J shed 7 bases, with 17 bases lying between them. This receptor was obtained from a woman aged 55-70 years with COVID-19, enrolled during active disease. Sequenced: peripheral blood. This chain connects TRBV5-6 to TRBJ2-2; a possible D gene is TRBD1 (5 bases). CDR3: CASSLLARAVGGELFF. The CDR3 DNA is TGTGCCAGCAGCTTGCTTGCCAGGGCGGTCGGCGGGGAGCTGTTTTTT.